A selection of T cell receptor beta chains follows, all from one sample in a study of shared clonotypes between healthy human individuals. Repertoires were generated with immunoSEQ multiplex PCR, while TCRdb's copy carries only in-frame clones and drops some. Found here are around 980,000 clones, roughly 74% of them singletons; the top ten hold roughly 0.55%. Material for sequencing was memory CD4+ T cells from PBMCs. The origin of the receptors is a man between 18 and 29 years old in good health. Some clones in this sample may be carry-over from other donors' samples. Both conserved end residues are part of each CDR3. The D gene is left open where the match is weak. Where a row states a size, it is once, few, many or the class of an expanded clone; other rows omit it.

size | J | V | D | DNA | CDR3
. | TRBJ2-6 | TRBV5-5 | TRBD1 | TGTGCCAGCAGCTTGGAGGGGGCAGGAGGGGCCAACGTCCTGACTTTC | CASSLEGAGGANVLTF
. | TRBJ1-5 | TRBV7-2 | . | TGTGCCAGCAGCTTAGGGGGCCAGGGCCGTCCCCAGCATTTT | CASSLGGQGRPQHF
. | TRBJ1-2 | TRBV7-9 | . | TGTGCCAGCAGCTTGATACAGGGCAACTATGGCTACACCTTC | CASSLIQGNYGYTF
once | TRBJ2-3 | TRBV11-3 | . | TGTGCCAGCAGCTCGGGACCGAGCGATACGCAGTATTTT | CASSSGPSDTQYF
few | TRBJ1-5 | TRBV28 | . | TGTGCCAGCAGTTTGGGCGGGGTTAACAATCAGCCCCAGCATTTT | CASSLGGVNNQPQHF
. | TRBJ2-7 | TRBV7-2 | . | TGTGCCAGCAGCCAACTAGACTACGGGGAGCAGTACTTC | CASSQLDYGEQYF
. | TRBJ1-1 | TRBV4-3 | . | TGCGCCAGCAGCCAAGTAAGGGGGTCCCATCCCGGCACTGAAGCTTTCTTT | CASSQVRGSHPGTEAFF
. | TRBJ1-2 | TRBV15 | . | TGTGCCACCAGCAGACCTACAGGGAACTATGGCTACACCTTC | CATSRPTGNYGYTF
. | TRBJ2-5 | TRBV5-1 | TRBD1 | TGCGCCAGCATGAGGGGGCCACAAGAGACCCAGTACTTC | CASMRGPQETQYF
. | TRBJ2-3 | TRBV6-6 | . | TGTGCCTACGGCGGGACCGCAGATACGCAGTATTTT | CAYGGTADTQYF
. | TRBJ2-1 | TRBV2 | . | TGTGCCAGCACCCGGAGGGGAGTGAATTCCTACAATGAGCAGTTCTTC | CASTRRGVNSYNEQFF
. | TRBJ2-1 | TRBV7-2 | . | TGTGCCAGTGGAGAGTGGGAGAGGTCCTACAATGAGCAGTTCTTC | CASGEWERSYNEQFF
. | TRBJ1-4 | TRBV5-6 | . | TGTGCCAGCAGCTTGGCGTCAGCTGAAAAACTGTTTTTT | CASSLASAEKLFF
. | TRBJ2-1 | TRBV30 | TRBD1 | TGTGCCTGGAGAGGGGGCCCCTACAATGAGCAGTTCTTC | CAWRGGPYNEQFF
. | TRBJ1-2 | TRBV9 | TRBD1 | TGTGCCAGCAGCGTAGCTTCAGGGGGCGGTGGCTACACCTTC | CASSVASGGGGYTF